This T cell receptor beta chain was sequenced for a study of blood T cell repertoires in COVID-19. Looked up from germline, CDR1 is LGHDT and CDR2 is YNNKEL (reference sequence). CDR3 length: 12 amino acids. Trimming stripped 4 bases from V and 7 bases from J, with 8 bases between. Repertoires were generated with immunoSEQ multiplex PCR, while TCRdb's copy carries only in-frame clones and drops some. The sample comprises under 200,000 clones, about 80% of which are singletons, and more than 4.5% rests with the top ten. This receptor was obtained from a woman aged 55-69 years with acute COVID-19. The sample was PBMCs or T cells enriched from blood (not recorded which). This chain links TRBV3-1 (or the pseudogene TRBV3-2) with TRBJ1-5, with unresolved D. This chain's CDR3 is CASSREGQPQHF. The CDR3 nucleotides are TGTGCCAGCAGCCGGGAGGGCCAGCCCCAGCATTTT.